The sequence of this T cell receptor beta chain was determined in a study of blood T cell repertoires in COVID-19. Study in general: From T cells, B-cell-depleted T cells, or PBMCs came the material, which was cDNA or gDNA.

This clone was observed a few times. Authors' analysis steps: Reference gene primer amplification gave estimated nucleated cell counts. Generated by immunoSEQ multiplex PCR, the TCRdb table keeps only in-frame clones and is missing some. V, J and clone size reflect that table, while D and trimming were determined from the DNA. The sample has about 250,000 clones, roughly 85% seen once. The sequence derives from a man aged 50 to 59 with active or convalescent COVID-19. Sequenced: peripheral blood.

CDR3 protein: CASRQGGGSNQPQHF. The CDR3 region has the DNA TGTGCCAGCAGACAGGGGGGCGGGAGCAATCAGCCCCAGCATTTT. This chain joins TRBV2 and TRBJ1-5; 8 bases map to TRBD1. Germline loops: CDR1 SNHLY, CDR2 FYNNEI. V lost 6 bases, J lost 1 base, and 5 bases stayed unmatched. The CDR3 extends over 15 amino acids.